The clone carrying this TCR beta chain appeared a few times. The antigen is undetermined. These data come from a study of vaccination and CD4 T cells after COVID-19. The Oncomine TCR Beta short-read assay was applied to DNA of cultured CD4+ T cells. TCRdb itself ran the PCR reads through MiXCR, one entry per CDR3 protein. Among thousands of distinct CDR3 sequences listed, under 20% were seen once. V gave up 0 bases and J gave up 4 bases; unmatched junction bases: 8. Germline V lookup: CDR1 SGHRS, CDR2 YFSETQ. The CDR3 is 17 residues long. General study points: Spike mono-reactivity marked 304 of 307 vaccine-specific clones in convalescent patients. A relatively small number of convalescent patients were studied, and no early post-infection timepoints were included.

This sample's treatment: roughly nine-day PBMC culture with coronavirus spike peptide pools or control peptides (ViraFEST assay). Fresh medium (containing IL-2) replaced half the medium on days 3 and 7. This rearrangement joins TRBV5-1 to TRBJ1-5; 9 bases are shared with TRBD1. The sample consisted of CD4+ T cells from blood, cultured in vitro. The origin of this receptor is a human donor who had recovered from COVID-19. The CDR3 bases are TGCGCCAGCAGCTTGGGGACAGGGGATGTAGCAAATCAGCCCCAGCATTTT. It codes for CASSLGTGDVANQPQHF.